This record concerns one T cell receptor (beta chain) sequence. The identical CDR3 is also encoded by other nucleotide sequences in the sample. In the source study's methods: Reference gene primer amplification in the assay estimated nucleated cell counts. The protocol was immunoSEQ multiplex PCR, while the TCRdb copy is restricted to in-frame clones and leaves out a portion. V and J calls and clone size follow that table, whereas D and trimming were derived from the DNA. The table includes about 410,000 clones, about 91% detected once. This record belongs to a study of blood T cell repertoires in COVID-19. V was clipped by 3 bases and J by 0 bases; unmatched bases: 3. The CDR3 is made up of 15 amino acids. CDR1 is SGHTA and CDR2 is FQGTGA in the germline V gene. Followed over time, Seattle patients had been enrolled while infection was active.

Material for sequencing was peripheral blood. The chain employs TRBV7-3 and TRBJ2-7; TRBD1 aligns across 9 bases. The source of this sequence is a woman between 40 and 50 years old with COVID-19, enrolled during active disease. The CDR3 DNA sequence: TGTGCCAGCAGCTTGACGGGACAGGGCTCCTACGAGCAGTACTTC. This translates into CASSLTGQGSYEQYF.